This is a list of T cell receptor beta chains from one sample in a study of cytomegalovirus exposure and HLA in healthy donors. Here immunoSEQ multiplex PCR was the method, and the copy in TCRdb shows in-frame clones only, minus some. The data contain over 150,000 clones, roughly 84% of them seen just once; the ten biggest clones take up 0.2% to 0.3%. The sample taken for sequencing was PBMCs. These receptors came from a girl under two years old in good health and CMV-seronegative. Each CDR3 is given with its conserved first and last residue. The D gene is left open where the match is weak. Size is stated for part of the rows, as once, few or many counts, or as a class when the clone is expanded.

TRBD1	TRBJ1-1	TRBV5-1	-	CASRGQATAVNTEAFF	TGCGCCAGCAGGGGACAGGCCACTGCGGTGAACACTGAAGCTTTCTTT
-	TRBJ1-1	TRBV7-9	-	CSSSLGGTEAFF	TGTTCCAGCAGCTTGGGGGGCACTGAAGCTTTCTTT
-	TRBJ2-7	TRBV5-4	-	CASSRLGGLYEQYF	TGTGCCAGCAGCAGGCTTGGGGGCCTCTACGAGCAGTACTTC
TRBD2	TRBJ2-3	TRBV30	-	CAWIRTGGSTDTQYF	TGTGCCTGGATAAGAACGGGGGGTAGCACAGATACGCAGTATTTT
TRBD2	TRBJ2-3	TRBV30	-	CAWSPLAVTDTQYF	TGTGCCTGGAGTCCCCTAGCGGTCACAGATACGCAGTATTTT
TRBD1	TRBJ1-1	TRBV5-4	-	CASRATGKNTEAFF	TGTGCCAGCAGGGCGACAGGGAAGAACACTGAAGCTTTCTTT
-	TRBJ2-5	TRBV4-1	-	CASSQGTGTGTAGGRQETQYF	TGCGCCAGCAGCCAGGGGACCGGGACAGGGACGGCGGGGGGTAGGCAAGAGACCCAGTACTTC
-	TRBJ1-6	TRBV7-8	few	CASSLVGGRRFSPLHF	TGTGCCAGCAGCTTAGTCGGGGGGAGAAGGTTTTCACCCCTCCACTTT
TRBD2	TRBJ2-7	TRBV6-1	-	CASSEAGGTLYEQYF	TGTGCCAGCAGTGAAGCCGGGGGGACTCTATACGAGCAGTACTTC
-	TRBJ2-1	TRBV6-5	-	CASSSGGPNEQFF	TGTGCCAGCAGTTCAGGGGGGCCCAATGAGCAGTTCTTC
TRBD1	TRBJ2-1	TRBV2	-	CASRKWTGGYNEQFF	TGTGCCAGCAGGAAATGGACAGGGGGCTACAATGAGCAGTTCTTC
TRBD1	TRBJ2-7	TRBV4-1	-	CASSQRQGAASGQYF	TGCGCCAGCAGCCAGAGACAGGGTGCGGCAAGTGGGCAGTACTTC
TRBD2	TRBJ2-1	TRBV28	once	CASRAGLAGMNEQFF	TGTGCCAGCAGGGCGGGACTAGCGGGAATGAATGAGCAGTTCTTC
-	TRBJ1-1	TRBV5-6	once	CASSIRDTRLDFF	TGTGCCAGCAGCATTCGGGACACCCGTCTAGATTTCTTT
-	TRBJ1-6	TRBV6-5	-	CASSYGGGDLSPLHF	TGTGCCAGCAGTTACGGAGGCGGGGACCTTTCACCCCTCCACTTT
-	TRBJ2-1	TRBV9	-	CASSVSGSLYNEQFF	TGTGCCAGCAGCGTGTCGGGGAGTCTCTACAATGAGCAGTTCTTC
-	TRBJ1-5	TRBV25-1	-	CASSESGNNQPQHF	TGTGCCAGCAGTGAGTCGGGGAACAATCAGCCCCAGCATTTT
-	TRBJ1-2	TRBV9	once	CASSTQGWKYGYTF	TGTGCCAGCAGCACTCAGGGGTGGAAGTATGGCTACACCTTC
-	TRBJ2-5	TRBV2	-	CASSEALEASQETQYF	TGTGCCAGCAGTGAAGCGCTCGAAGCTTCCCAAGAGACCCAGTACTTC
-	TRBJ2-5	TRBV5-1	-	CASSLGREETQYF	TGCGCCAGCAGCTTGGGGAGGGAAGAGACCCAGTACTTC
TRBD1	TRBJ1-1	TRBV27	once	CASRPQGAHTEAFF	TGTGCCAGCAGGCCACAGGGGGCCCACACTGAAGCTTTCTTT
TRBD2	TRBJ2-5	TRBV6-5	-	CASSLAGGSQETQYF	TGTGCCAGCAGTTTAGCGGGGGGAAGCCAAGAGACCCAGTACTTC
TRBD2	TRBJ2-3	TRBV9	-	CASSVEERGAGDTQYF	TGTGCCAGCAGCGTAGAAGAGCGGGGGGCAGGAGATACGCAGTATTTT
-	TRBJ1-2	TRBV30	-	CAWTRAGNGYTF	TGTGCCTGGACGAGGGCAGGCAATGGCTACACCTTC
TRBD1	TRBJ1-4	TRBV27	few	CASSWTGSNEKLFF	TGTGCCAGCAGTTGGACAGGGTCTAATGAAAAACTGTTTTTT
TRBD2	TRBJ2-3	TRBV6-1	-	CASSDRAGGTDTQYF	TGTGCCAGCAGTGATCGAGCGGGGGGCACAGATACGCAGTATTTT
-	TRBJ2-7	TRBV5-5	-	CASSRDNSYEQYF	TGTGCCAGCAGCCGGGACAACTCCTACGAGCAGTACTTC
-	TRBJ1-4	TRBV30	-	CAWSPGVRNEKLFF	TGTGCCTGGAGCCCGGGAGTTCGAAATGAAAAACTGTTTTTT
TRBD2	TRBJ2-1	TRBV29-1	-	CSVESFSSGFNEQFF	TGCAGCGTTGAAAGTTTTTCTAGCGGATTCAATGAGCAGTTCTTC
-	TRBJ1-6	TRBV2	-	CASSDGLGAQGKLHF	TGTGCCAGCAGTGATGGGTTAGGGGCACAAGGGAAACTCCACTTT
-	TRBJ2-5	TRBV15	few	CATRRAPSETQYF	TGTGCCACTCGGAGGGCCCCCTCAGAGACCCAGTACTTC
TRBD1	TRBJ2-7	TRBV4-1	-	CASSRQGGSYEQYF	TGCGCCAGCAGCCGACAGGGTGGCTCCTACGAGCAGTACTTC